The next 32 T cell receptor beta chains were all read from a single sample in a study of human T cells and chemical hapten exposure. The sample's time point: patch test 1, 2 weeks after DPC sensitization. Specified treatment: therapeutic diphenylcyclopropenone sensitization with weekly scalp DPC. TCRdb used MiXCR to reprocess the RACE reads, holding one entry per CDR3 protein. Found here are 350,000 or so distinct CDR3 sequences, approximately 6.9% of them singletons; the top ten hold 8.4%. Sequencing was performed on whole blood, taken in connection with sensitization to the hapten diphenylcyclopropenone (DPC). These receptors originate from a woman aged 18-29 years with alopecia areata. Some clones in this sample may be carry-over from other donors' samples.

CDR3 protein: CASSPTDREYSNQPQHF. DNA of the CDR3: TGTGCCAGCTCACCGACGGACAGAGAATATAGCAATCAGCCCCAGCATTTT. The chain recombines TRBV18 with TRBJ1-5; possible D gene TRBD1, 6 bases. The CDR3 has 17 amino acids. The germline V gene encodes CDR1 KGHSH and CDR2 LQKENI. Deletions cut 3 bases from V and 0 bases from J, with 15 bases between.

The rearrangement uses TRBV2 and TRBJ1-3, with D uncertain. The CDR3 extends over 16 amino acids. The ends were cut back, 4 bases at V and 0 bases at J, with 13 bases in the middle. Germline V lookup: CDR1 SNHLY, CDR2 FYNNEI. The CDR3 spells CASSAQTPRSGNTIYF. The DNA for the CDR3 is TGTGCCAGCAGTGCCCAGACGCCGCGCTCTGGAAACACCATATATTTT.

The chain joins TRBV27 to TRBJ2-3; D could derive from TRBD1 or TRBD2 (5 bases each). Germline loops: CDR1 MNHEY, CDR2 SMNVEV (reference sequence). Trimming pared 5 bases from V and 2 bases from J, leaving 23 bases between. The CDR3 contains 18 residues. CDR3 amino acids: CASSARDRIDPNTDTQYF. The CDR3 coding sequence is TGTGCCAGCAGTGCTCGGGACCGCATAGATCCTAACACAGATACGCAGTATTTT.

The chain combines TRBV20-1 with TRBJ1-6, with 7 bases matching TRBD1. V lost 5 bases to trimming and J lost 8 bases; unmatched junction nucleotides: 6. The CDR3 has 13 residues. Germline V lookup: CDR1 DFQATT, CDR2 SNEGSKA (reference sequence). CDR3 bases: TGCAGTGCTTCCTGGCAGGGGGATTCACCCCTCCACTTT. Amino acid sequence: CSASWQGDSPLHF.

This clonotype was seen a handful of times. CDR3 loop: CASSKRQGYGYTF. The CDR3 DNA reads as TGCGCCAGCAGCAAACGACAGGGCTATGGCTACACCTTC. The V gene is TRBV5-1, the J gene TRBJ1-2, with TRBD1 matching 7 bases. This CDR3 region has 13 residues. Germline V gives CDR1 SGHRS, CDR2 YFSETQ. Trimming cost V 4 bases and J 4 bases; bases outside gene matches: 4.

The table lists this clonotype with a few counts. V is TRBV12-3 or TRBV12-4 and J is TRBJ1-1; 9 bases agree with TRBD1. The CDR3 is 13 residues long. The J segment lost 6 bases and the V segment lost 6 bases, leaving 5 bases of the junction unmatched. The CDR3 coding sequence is TGTGCCAGCAGCCACGGACAGGGGCCTGAAGCTTTCTTT. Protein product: CASSHGQGPEAFF.

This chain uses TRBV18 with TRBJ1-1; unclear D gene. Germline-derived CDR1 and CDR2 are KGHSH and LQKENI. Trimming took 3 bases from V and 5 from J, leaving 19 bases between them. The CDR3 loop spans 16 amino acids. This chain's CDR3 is CASSPMEAAPETEAFF. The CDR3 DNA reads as TGTGCCAGCTCACCGATGGAAGCAGCGCCCGAGACTGAAGCTTTCTTT.

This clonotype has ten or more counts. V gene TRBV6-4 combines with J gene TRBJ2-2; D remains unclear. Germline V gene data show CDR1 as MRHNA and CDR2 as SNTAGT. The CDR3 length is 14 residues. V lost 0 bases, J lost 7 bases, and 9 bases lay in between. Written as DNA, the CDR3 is TGTGCCAGCAGTGACTCGTCCGAAGGCGGGGAGCTGTTTTTT. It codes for CASSDSSEGGELFF.

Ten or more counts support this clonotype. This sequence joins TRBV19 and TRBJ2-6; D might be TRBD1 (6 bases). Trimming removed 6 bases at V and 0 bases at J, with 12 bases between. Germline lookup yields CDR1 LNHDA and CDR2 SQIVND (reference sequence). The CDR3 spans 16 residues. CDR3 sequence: CASRPGHYSGANVLTF. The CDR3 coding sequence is TGTGCCAGTAGACCGGGACACTACTCTGGGGCCAACGTCCTGACTTTC.

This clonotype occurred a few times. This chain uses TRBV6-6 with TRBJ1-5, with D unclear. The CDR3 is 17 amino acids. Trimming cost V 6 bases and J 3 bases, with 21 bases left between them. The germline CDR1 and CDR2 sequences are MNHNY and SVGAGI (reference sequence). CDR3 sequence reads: CASSPREPGWVNQPQHF. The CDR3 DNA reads TGTGCCAGCAGCCCCCGGGAGCCGGGTTGGGTCAATCAGCCCCAGCATTTT.

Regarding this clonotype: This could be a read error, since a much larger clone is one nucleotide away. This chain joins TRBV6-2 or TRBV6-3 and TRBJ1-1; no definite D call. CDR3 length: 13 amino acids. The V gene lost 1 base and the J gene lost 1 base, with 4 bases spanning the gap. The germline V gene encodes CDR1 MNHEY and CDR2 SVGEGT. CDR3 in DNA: TGTGCCAGCAGTTACTGGGAGAACACTGAAGCTTTCTTT. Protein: CASSYWENTEAFF.

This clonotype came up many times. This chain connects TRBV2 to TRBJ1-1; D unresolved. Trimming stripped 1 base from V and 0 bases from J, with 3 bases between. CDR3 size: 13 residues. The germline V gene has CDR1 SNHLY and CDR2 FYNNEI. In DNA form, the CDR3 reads TGTGCCAGCAGTGAAGAGGTGAACACTGAAGCTTTCTTT. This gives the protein CASSEEVNTEAFF.

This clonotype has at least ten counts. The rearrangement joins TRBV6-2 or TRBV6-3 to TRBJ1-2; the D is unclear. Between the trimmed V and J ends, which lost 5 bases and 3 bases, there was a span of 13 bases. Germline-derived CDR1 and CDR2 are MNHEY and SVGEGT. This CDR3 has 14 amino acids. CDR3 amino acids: CASSNTPRDYGYTF. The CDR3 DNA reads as TGTGCCAGCAGTAACACCCCCCGTGACTATGGCTACACCTTC.

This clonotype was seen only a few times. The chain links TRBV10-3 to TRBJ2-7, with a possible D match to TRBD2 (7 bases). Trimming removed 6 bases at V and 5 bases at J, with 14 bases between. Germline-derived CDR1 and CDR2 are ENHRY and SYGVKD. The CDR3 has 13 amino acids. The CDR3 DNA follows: TGTGCCATCAGGGGGGGGCCCAAGGACGAGCAGTACTTC. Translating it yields CAIRGGPKDEQYF.

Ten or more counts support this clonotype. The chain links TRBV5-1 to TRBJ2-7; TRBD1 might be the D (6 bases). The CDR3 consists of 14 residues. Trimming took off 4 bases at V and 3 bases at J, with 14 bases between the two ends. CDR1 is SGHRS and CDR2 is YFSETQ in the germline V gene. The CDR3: CASSLGTGLYEQYF. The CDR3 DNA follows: TGCGCCAGCAGCCTAGGCACAGGGCTCTACGAGCAGTACTTC.

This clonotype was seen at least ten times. This CDR3 reads CASSQVTGAYEQYF. As DNA, the CDR3 is TGTGCCAGCAGCCAAGTAACGGGGGCCTACGAGCAGTACTTC. This chain links TRBV4-2 with TRBJ2-7; weak D call: TRBD2 (6 bases). Trimming removed 1 base at V and 2 bases at J, with 9 bases between. The CDR3 length is 14 residues. Germline values: CDR1 LGHNA, CDR2 YNFKEQ.

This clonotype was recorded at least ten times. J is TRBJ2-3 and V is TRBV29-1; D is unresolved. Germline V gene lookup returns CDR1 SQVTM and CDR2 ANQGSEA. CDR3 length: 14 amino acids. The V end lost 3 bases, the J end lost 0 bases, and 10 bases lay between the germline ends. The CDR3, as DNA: TGCAGCGTTGATATGCCGTCTAGCACAGATACGCAGTATTTT. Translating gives CSVDMPSSTDTQYF.

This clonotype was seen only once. The CDR3: CARTQGVSGANVLTF. As DNA, the CDR3 is TGTGCCAGAACCCAGGGCGTCTCTGGGGCCAACGTCCTGACTTTC. The V call is TRBV12-3 or TRBV12-4, the J call TRBJ2-6; TRBD1 is a possible D gene (5 bases). This CDR3 spans 15 amino acids. V was shortened by 9 bases and J by 0 bases, with 12 bases between the two germline ends.

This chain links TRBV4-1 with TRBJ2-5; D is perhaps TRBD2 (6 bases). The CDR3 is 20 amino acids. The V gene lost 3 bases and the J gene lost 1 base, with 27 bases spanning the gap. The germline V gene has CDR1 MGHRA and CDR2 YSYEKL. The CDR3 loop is CASSQARAGRPLDFQETQYF. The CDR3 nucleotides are TGCGCCAGCAGCCAGGCCCGGGCGGGGAGGCCCCTGGACTTCCAAGAGACCCAGTACTTC.

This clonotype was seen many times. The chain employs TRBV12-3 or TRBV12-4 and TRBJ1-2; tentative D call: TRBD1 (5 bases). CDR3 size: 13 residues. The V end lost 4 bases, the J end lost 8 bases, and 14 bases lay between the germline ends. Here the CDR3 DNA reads TGTGCCAGCAGTTGGGACCGAAGACGGGGCTACACCTTC. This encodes CASSWDRRRGYTF.

The CDR3 loop is CSARVTGSADSPLHF. The CDR3 DNA reads as TGCAGTGCTAGAGTCACAGGGTCGGCCGATTCACCCCTCCACTTT. This chain connects TRBV20-1 to TRBJ1-6; the D gene is possibly TRBD1 (6 bases). The V gene's germline CDR1 is DFQATT and CDR2 SNEGSKA (reference sequence). V was clipped by 1 base and J by 8 bases, with 15 bases between them. This CDR3 is built from 15 residues.

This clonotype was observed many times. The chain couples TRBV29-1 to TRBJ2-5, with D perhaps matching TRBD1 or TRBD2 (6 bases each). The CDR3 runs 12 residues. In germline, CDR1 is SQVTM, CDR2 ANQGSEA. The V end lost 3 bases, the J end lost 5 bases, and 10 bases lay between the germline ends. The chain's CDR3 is CSVDGGRETQYF. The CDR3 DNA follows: TGCAGCGTTGATGGGGGGCGGGAGACCCAGTACTTC. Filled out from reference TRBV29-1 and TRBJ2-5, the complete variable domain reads SAVISQKPSRDICQRGTSLTIQCQVDSQVTMMFWYRQQPGQSLTLIATANQGSEATYESGFVIDKFPISRPNLTFSTLTVSNMSPEDSSIYLCSVDGGRETQYFGPGTRLLVL.

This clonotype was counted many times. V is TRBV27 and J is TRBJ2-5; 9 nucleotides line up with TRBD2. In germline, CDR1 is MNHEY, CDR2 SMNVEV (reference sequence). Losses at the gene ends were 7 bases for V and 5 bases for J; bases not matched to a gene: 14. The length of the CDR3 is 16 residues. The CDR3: CASTPLPRGGKETQYF. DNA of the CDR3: TGTGCCAGCACTCCCCTCCCGCGGGGGGGCAAGGAGACCCAGTACTTC.

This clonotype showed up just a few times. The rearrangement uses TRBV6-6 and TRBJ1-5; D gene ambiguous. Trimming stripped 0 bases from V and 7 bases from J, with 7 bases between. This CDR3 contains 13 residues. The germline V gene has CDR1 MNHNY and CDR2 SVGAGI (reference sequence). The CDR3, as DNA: TGTGCCAGCAGTTACTCTCGGGAGCAGCCCCAGCATTTT. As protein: CASSYSREQPQHF.

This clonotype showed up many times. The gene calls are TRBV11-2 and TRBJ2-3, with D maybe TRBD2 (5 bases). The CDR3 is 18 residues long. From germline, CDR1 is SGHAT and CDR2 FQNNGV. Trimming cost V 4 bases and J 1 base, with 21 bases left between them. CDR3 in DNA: TGTGCCAGCAGCTGGCAGCAAGGAGGCGGGCTGCGCACAGATACGCAGTATTTT. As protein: CASSWQQGGGLRTDTQYF. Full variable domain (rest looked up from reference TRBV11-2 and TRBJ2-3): EAGVAQSPRYKIIEKRQSVAFWCNPISGHATLYWYQQILGQGPKLLIQFQNNGVVDDSQLPKDRFSAERLKGVDSTLKIQPAKLEDSAVYLCASSWQQGGGLRTDTQYFGPGTRLTVL.

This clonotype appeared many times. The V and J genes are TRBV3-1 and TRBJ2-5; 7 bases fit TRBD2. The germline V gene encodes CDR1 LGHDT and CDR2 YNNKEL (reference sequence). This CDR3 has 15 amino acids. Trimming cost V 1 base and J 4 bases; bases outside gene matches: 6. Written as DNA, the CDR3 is TGTGCCAGCAGCCAAGGGACTAGAGAAGGAGAGACCCAGTACTTC. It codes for CASSQGTREGETQYF.

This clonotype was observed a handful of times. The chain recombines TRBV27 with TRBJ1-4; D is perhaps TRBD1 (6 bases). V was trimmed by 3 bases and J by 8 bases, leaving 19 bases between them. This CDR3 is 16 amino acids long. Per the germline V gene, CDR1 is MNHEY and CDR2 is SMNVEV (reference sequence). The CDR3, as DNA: TGTGCCAGCAGTTTGGGGCCCGCTGATACAGGGGAAAAACTGTTTTTT. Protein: CASSLGPADTGEKLFF.

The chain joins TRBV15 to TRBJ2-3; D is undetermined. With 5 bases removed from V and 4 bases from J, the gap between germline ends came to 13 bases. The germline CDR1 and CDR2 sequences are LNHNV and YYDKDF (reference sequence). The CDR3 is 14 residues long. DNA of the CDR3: TGTGCCACCAGCGGCAACCCGCCCCCAGATACGCAGTATTTT. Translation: CATSGNPPPDTQYF.

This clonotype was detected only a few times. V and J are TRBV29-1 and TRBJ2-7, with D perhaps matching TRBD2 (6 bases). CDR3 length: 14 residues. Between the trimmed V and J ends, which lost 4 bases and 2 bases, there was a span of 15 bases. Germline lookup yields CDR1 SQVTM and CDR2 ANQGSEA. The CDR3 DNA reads TGCAGCGTTGGACTTCCGGGGGAGACCTACGAGCAGTACTTC. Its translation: CSVGLPGETYEQYF.

CDR3 bases: TGTGCCAGCAGCTTGGTTTCCGGGGGCGGCAATCAGCCCCAGCATTTT. Its protein product is CASSLVSGGGNQPQHF. The V call is TRBV7-2, the J call TRBJ1-5, with D perhaps TRBD1 (6 bases). Per germline, CDR1 SGHTA and CDR2 FQGNSA. The CDR3 length is 16 residues. Trimming took 3 bases from V and 2 from J, leaving 14 bases between them.

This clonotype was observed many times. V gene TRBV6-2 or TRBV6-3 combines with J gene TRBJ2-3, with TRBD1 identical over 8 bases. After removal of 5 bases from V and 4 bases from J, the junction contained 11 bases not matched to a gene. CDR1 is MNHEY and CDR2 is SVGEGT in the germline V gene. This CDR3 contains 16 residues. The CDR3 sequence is CASSLQGAWGPDTQYF. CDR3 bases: TGTGCCAGCAGTCTTCAGGGGGCTTGGGGGCCAGATACGCAGTATTTT.

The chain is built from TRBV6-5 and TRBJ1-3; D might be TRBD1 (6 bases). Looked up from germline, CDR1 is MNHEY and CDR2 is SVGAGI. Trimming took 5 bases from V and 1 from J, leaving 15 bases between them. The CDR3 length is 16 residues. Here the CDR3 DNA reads TGTGCCAGCAGTCCAAGACAGGACCCATCTGGAAACACCATATATTTT. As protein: CASSPRQDPSGNTIYF.